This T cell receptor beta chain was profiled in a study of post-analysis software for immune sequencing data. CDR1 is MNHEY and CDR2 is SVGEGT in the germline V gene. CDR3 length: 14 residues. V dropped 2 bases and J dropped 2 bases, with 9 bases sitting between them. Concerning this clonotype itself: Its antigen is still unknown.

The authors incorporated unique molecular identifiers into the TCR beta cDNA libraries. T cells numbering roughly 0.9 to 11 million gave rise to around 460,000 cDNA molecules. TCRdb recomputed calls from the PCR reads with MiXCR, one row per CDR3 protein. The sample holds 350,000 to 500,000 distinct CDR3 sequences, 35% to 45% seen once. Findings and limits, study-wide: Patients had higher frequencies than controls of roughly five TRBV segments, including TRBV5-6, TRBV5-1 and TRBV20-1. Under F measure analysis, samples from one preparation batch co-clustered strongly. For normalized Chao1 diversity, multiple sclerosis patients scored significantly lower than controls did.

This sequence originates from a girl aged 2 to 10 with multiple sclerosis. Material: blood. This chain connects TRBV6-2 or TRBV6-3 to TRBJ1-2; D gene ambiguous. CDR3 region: CASSYVLLNYGYTF. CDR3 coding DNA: TGTGCCAGCAGTTACGTGCTCCTGAACTATGGCTACACCTTC.